A selection of T cell receptor beta chains follows, all from one sample in a study of T cells in Graves' hyperthyroidism and ophthalmopathy. MiXCR was run by TCRdb on the multiplex PCR reads, yielding one entry per CDR3 protein. The sample has hundreds of thousands of distinct CDR3 sequences, around 20% seen once. Sequencing used blood. These receptors all stem from a woman aged 50 to 60 with Graves' hyperthyroidism that later progressed to Graves' ophthalmopathy. CDR3s include the opening cysteine and the closing phenylalanine or tryptophan. Fields, in order: D gene, clone size, V gene, J gene, CDR3 protein, CDR3 DNA. The D gene is left open where the match is weak. Part of the rows lack a size; the others show once, few, many or a class for expanded clones.

NA	many	TRBV2	TRBJ2-7	CASSGQDHYEQYF	TGTGCCAGCAGTGGACAGGACCACTACGAGCAGTACTTC
NA	NA	TRBV11-3	TRBJ2-3	CASSPREIGTDTQYF	TGTGCCAGCAGCCCTCGCGAGATTGGCACAGATACGCAGTATTTT
NA	NA	TRBV6-2/TRBV6-3	TRBJ1-6	CASSYSTNSPLHF	TGTGCCAGCAGTTACTCCACTAATTCACCCCTCCACTTT
TRBD1	many	TRBV10-3	TRBJ1-2	CAIRETGFAYGYTF	TGTGCCATCAGAGAGACAGGGTTTGCCTATGGCTACACCTTC
TRBD1	many	TRBV3-1	TRBJ1-1	CASSQGRGVGEAFF	TGTGCCAGCAGCCAAGGCAGGGGGGTTGGAGAAGCTTTCTTT
TRBD1	few	TRBV6-1	TRBJ2-3	CASRSRDRRTDTQYF	TGTGCCAGCAGGAGCCGGGACAGGAGGACAGATACGCAGTATTTT
NA	NA	TRBV6-2/TRBV6-3	TRBJ2-3	CASRTRAGTDTQYF	TGTGCCAGCAGGACCCGGGCAGGCACAGATACGCAGTATTTT
NA	many	TRBV6-1	TRBJ1-2	CASSYLAAGDYGYTF	TGTGCCAGCAGTTACCTGGCGGCAGGGGACTATGGCTACACCTTC
NA	few	TRBV4-1	TRBJ1-1	CASSQLSPGVGRTEAFF	TGCGCCAGCAGCCAGTTGAGCCCAGGGGTTGGGCGCACTGAAGCTTTCTTT
TRBD1	NA	TRBV7-9	TRBJ1-4	CASSLGVSRDSRVRNEKLFF	TGTGCCAGCAGCTTAGGGGTGTCCCGGGACAGTAGGGTTCGCAATGAAAAACTGTTTTTT
TRBD1	many	TRBV7-2	TRBJ1-1	CASSGTGQGADTEAFF	TGTGCCAGCAGCGGCACCGGACAGGGGGCTGACACTGAAGCTTTCTTT
TRBD2	few	TRBV19	TRBJ2-3	CASSPTSGGASDTQYF	TGTGCCAGTAGTCCCACTAGCGGGGGGGCCTCCGATACGCAGTATTTT
NA	NA	TRBV4-2	TRBJ2-3	CASKGGLEDTQYF	TGTGCCAGCAAGGGGGGCCTCGAAGATACGCAGTATTTT
NA	many	TRBV2	TRBJ1-4	CASTRDTEGEKLFF	TGTGCCAGCACCCGGGATACCGAAGGGGAAAAACTGTTTTTT
NA	many	TRBV12-5	TRBJ2-5	CASGSPRGGGQETQYF	TGTGCTAGTGGTTCTCCTAGGGGAGGGGGCCAAGAGACCCAGTACTTC
TRBD2	many	TRBV12-3/TRBV12-4	TRBJ2-7	CASSRLAGWAEQYF	TGTGCCAGCAGTCGACTAGCGGGATGGGCCGAGCAGTACTTC
NA	NA	TRBV10-3	TRBJ1-5	CAIRMNQPQHF	TGTGCCATCAGAATGAATCAGCCCCAGCATTTT
TRBD1	few	TRBV13	TRBJ2-7	CASSPRTSGTDYEQYF	TGTGCCAGCAGCCCTAGAACCTCCGGGACAGACTACGAGCAGTACTTC
TRBD1	many	TRBV2	TRBJ2-7	CASLDRGELYEQYF	TGTGCCAGCTTGGACAGGGGCGAACTCTACGAGCAGTACTTC
NA	many	TRBV3-1	TRBJ1-2	CASSQEPRPADGYTF	TGTGCCAGCAGCCAAGAACCCCGCCCTGCAGATGGCTACACCTTC
NA	many	TRBV12-3/TRBV12-4	TRBJ1-1	CASTNRRVDTEAFF	TGTGCCAGCACAAATCGTAGAGTTGACACTGAAGCTTTCTTT
TRBD2	NA	TRBV9	TRBJ2-1	CASSVQVAGVNEQFF	TGTGCCAGCAGCGTACAGGTAGCGGGGGTAAATGAGCAGTTCTTC
TRBD2	many	TRBV20-1	TRBJ2-1	CSARRLAGNSYNEQFF	TGCAGTGCTAGACGGCTAGCGGGGAACTCCTACAATGAGCAGTTCTTC
NA	few	TRBV19	TRBJ2-4	CASSPTVAKNIQYF	TGTGCCAGTAGTCCGACGGTAGCCAAAAACATTCAGTACTTC
NA	NA	TRBV4-2	TRBJ1-1	CASSQDRMYTEAFF	TGTGCCAGCAGCCAAGATCGTATGTACACTGAAGCTTTCTTT
TRBD1	NA	TRBV6-1	TRBJ2-5	CASNWDRGETQYF	TGTGCCAGCAATTGGGACAGGGGTGAGACCCAGTACTTC
TRBD2	many	TRBV14	TRBJ2-3	CASSPRLAGTSTDTQYF	TGTGCCAGCAGCCCAAGACTAGCGGGGACTAGCACAGATACGCAGTATTTT
NA	few	TRBV19	TRBJ2-5	CASSPPGHPRETQYF	TGTGCCAGTAGCCCACCGGGACACCCCCGGGAGACCCAGTACTTC
NA	few	TRBV3-1	TRBJ1-4	CASSQDRKLFF	TGTGCCAGCAGCCAAGATAGAAAACTGTTTTTT
TRBD1	many	TRBV20-1	TRBJ2-1	CSATGQAYNEQFF	TGCAGTGCTACGGGACAGGCGTACAATGAGCAGTTCTTC
NA	NA	TRBV9	TRBJ2-2	CASSGRGGGELFF	TGTGCCAGCAGCGGTCGTGGGGGCGGGGAGCTGTTTTTT
TRBD1	NA	TRBV5-1	TRBJ2-4	CASSPGQGFNKNIQYF	TGCGCCAGCAGCCCGGGACAGGGCTTCAATAAAAACATTCAGTACTTC
TRBD1	few	TRBV29-1	TRBJ1-1	CSVEEGTGWTEAFF	TGCAGCGTTGAAGAAGGGACAGGGTGGACTGAAGCTTTCTTT
TRBD2	many	TRBV2	TRBJ2-3	CASKGGGWDTQYF	TGTGCCAGCAAGGGCGGGGGGTGGGATACGCAGTATTTT
NA	NA	TRBV19	TRBJ1-2	CASRTPRGGDYGYTF	TGTGCCAGTCGAACCCCGCGCGGCGGAGACTATGGCTACACCTTC
NA	NA	TRBV19	TRBJ1-1	CASSPTGGFDTEAFF	TGTGCCAGTAGCCCCACTGGGGGTTTTGACACTGAAGCTTTCTTT
NA	NA	TRBV6-1	TRBJ1-1	CASKEVRTRMNTEAFF	TGTGCCAGCAAGGAGGTCCGCACGAGGATGAACACTGAAGCTTTCTTT
TRBD1	many	TRBV20-1	TRBJ1-5	CSARETGGRRQPQHF	TGCAGTGCTAGAGAGACAGGGGGCCGGCGTCAGCCCCAGCATTTT
NA	few	TRBV20-1	TRBJ2-3	CSARGVGDTQYF	TGCAGTGCTAGAGGAGTAGGAGATACGCAGTATTTT
NA	NA	TRBV4-1	TRBJ2-3	CASRSGPLTDTQYF	TGCGCCAGCAGGAGCGGGCCCCTCACAGATACGCAGTATTTT
TRBD1	NA	TRBV11-3	TRBJ1-2	CASSCRQGENYGYTF	TGTGCCAGCAGCTGCCGACAGGGCGAGAACTATGGCTACACCTTC
NA	NA	TRBV11-2	TRBJ1-5	CASSPRPNQPQHF	TGTGCCAGCAGCCCACGCCCTAATCAGCCCCAGCATTTT
NA	few	TRBV18	TRBJ1-3	CASSQPRTASGNTIYF	TGTGCCAGCTCGCAGCCCCGGACGGCCTCTGGAAACACCATATATTTT
TRBD1	many	TRBV12-3/TRBV12-4	TRBJ1-5	CASSLRDRETNQPQHF	TGTGCCAGCAGCCTCCGGGACAGAGAGACCAATCAGCCCCAGCATTTT
NA	NA	TRBV29-1	TRBJ1-1	CSVAKVGNTEAFF	TGCAGCGTAGCGAAAGTGGGCAACACTGAAGCTTTCTTT
TRBD2	NA	TRBV6-1	TRBJ2-4	CASRAPGGAKNIQYF	TGTGCCAGCAGGGCTCCGGGGGGGGCCAAAAACATTCAGTACTTC
TRBD1	many	TRBV20-1	TRBJ2-5	CSATRQGETQYF	TGCAGTGCAACACGACAGGGGGAGACCCAGTACTTC
TRBD1	NA	TRBV7-9	TRBJ1-2	CASSLAAGGGDGYTF	TGTGCCAGCAGCTTAGCGGCAGGGGGCGGAGATGGCTACACCTTC
NA	many	TRBV2	TRBJ1-2	CASSGQGGYGYTF	TGCGCCAGCAGCGGGCAGGGTGGCTATGGCTACACCTTC
TRBD2	NA	TRBV5-1	TRBJ2-5	CASSLLRGRGETQYF	TGCGCCAGCAGCTTACTCCGGGGGAGGGGTGAGACCCAGTACTTC
NA	few	TRBV20-1	TRBJ1-1	CSAALREGTEAFF	TGCAGTGCTGCCCTCAGGGAGGGCACTGAAGCTTTCTTT
TRBD1	many	TRBV12-3/TRBV12-4	TRBJ1-5	CASSSRTGAFSNQPQHF	TGTGCCAGCAGTTCTAGGACAGGGGCATTTAGCAATCAGCCCCAGCATTTT
NA	few	TRBV20-1	TRBJ1-2	CSALMTVNYGYTF	TGCAGTGCCCTAATGACGGTTAACTATGGCTACACCTTC
TRBD1	few	TRBV20-1	TRBJ2-5	CSALGQRNQETQYF	TGCAGTGCCCTGGGACAGAGAAACCAAGAGACCCAGTACTTC
NA	few	TRBV9	TRBJ2-1	CASSGMWGPSSYNEQFF	TGTGCCAGCAGCGGTATGTGGGGACCGAGCTCCTACAATGAGCAGTTCTTC
TRBD1	few	TRBV6-1	TRBJ2-1	CACGQGPYNEQFF	TGTGCCTGCGGACAGGGGCCTTACAATGAGCAGTTCTTC
NA	NA	TRBV9	TRBJ2-5	CASSTQVGETQYF	TGTGCCAGCAGCACACAAGTTGGGGAGACCCAGTACTTC
TRBD1	NA	TRBV5-1	TRBJ2-1	CASSLGLTGINEQFF	TGCGCCAGCAGCTTGGGCCTGACAGGGATCAATGAGCAGTTCTTC
NA	few	TRBV20-1	TRBJ2-5	CSARGGGIETQYF	TGCAGTGCTAGAGGTGGAGGGATCGAGACCCAGTACTTC
TRBD2	NA	TRBV7-3	TRBJ2-3	CASSLRSGGAGDTQYF	TGTGCCAGCAGCTTAAGGAGCGGGGGGGCTGGAGATACGCAGTATTTT